These T cell receptor beta chains were read from a single sample in a study of blood T cell repertoires in COVID-19. The protocol was immunoSEQ multiplex PCR, while the TCRdb copy is restricted to in-frame clones and leaves out a portion. The table lists fewer than 250,000 clones, 80% of them singletons. The sequencing input was peripheral blood. The receptors originated from a man aged 55 to 70 with acute or convalescent COVID-19. The CDR3 runs from the conserved cysteine through the conserved F or W. D genes are given only for firm matches. Clone size is stated in some rows and not others, as once, few, many or a class when expanded.

D: TRBD2
V: TRBV20-1
size: .
J: TRBJ2-7
DNA: TGCAGTGCTAGTCCAAGCGGGGGATCCTACGAGCAGTACTTC
CDR3: CSASPSGGSYEQYF

D: TRBD2
V: TRBV18
size: many
J: TRBJ2-2
DNA: TGTGCCAGCTCACCAATAAGGGCTAGCGGGCTACAGTTCACCGGGGAGCTGTTTTTT
CDR3: CASSPIRASGLQFTGELFF

D: .
V: TRBV5-1
size: .
J: TRBJ1-1
DNA: TGCGCCAGCAGCTTGCAGAATCAGAACACTGAAGCTTTCTTT
CDR3: CASSLQNQNTEAFF

D: .
V: TRBV7-2
size: once
J: TRBJ1-3
DNA: TGTGCCAGCAGCTTAGGACAGCTAGGAAACACCATATATTTT
CDR3: CASSLGQLGNTIYF

D: TRBD1
V: TRBV7-3
size: .
J: TRBJ2-3
DNA: TGTGCCAGCAGCCGGGACAGGGAGAGCACAGATACGCAGTATTTT
CDR3: CASSRDRESTDTQYF

D: .
V: TRBV9
size: .
J: TRBJ2-2
DNA: TGTGCCAGCAGCTCCGGGGGAGAAGGCACCGGGGAGCTGTTTTTT
CDR3: CASSSGGEGTGELFF

D: TRBD2
V: TRBV18
size: .
J: TRBJ2-5
DNA: TGTGCCAGCTCACCAAGGACTAGCGGGAGAGAGACCCAGTACTTC
CDR3: CASSPRTSGRETQYF

D: TRBD2
V: TRBV19
size: .
J: TRBJ2-2
DNA: TGTGCCAGTAGTATCTTCCGGACTAGCGGGAACGGGGAGCTGTTTTTT
CDR3: CASSIFRTSGNGELFF

D: .
V: TRBV27
size: .
J: TRBJ2-1
DNA: TGTGCCAGCAGTCTCCGGGACGGGAGATACAATGAGCAGTTCTTC
CDR3: CASSLRDGRYNEQFF

D: .
V: TRBV6-5
size: .
J: TRBJ2-7
DNA: TGTGCCAGCAGCCCGGGAGGAGGGGGCTACGAGCAGTACTTC
CDR3: CASSPGGGGYEQYF

D: TRBD1
V: TRBV4-3
size: .
J: TRBJ1-2
DNA: TGCGCCAGCAGCCCCCAAATCGACAGGGCAGGCTATGGCTACACCTTC
CDR3: CASSPQIDRAGYGYTF

D: TRBD2
V: TRBV6-1
size: .
J: TRBJ2-4
DNA: TGTGCCAGCAGTGCGGCTAGCGGGAGCGGGTTAGCCAAAAACATTCAGTACTTC
CDR3: CASSAASGSGLAKNIQYF

D: TRBD1
V: TRBV9
size: .
J: TRBJ2-7
DNA: TGTGCCAGCAGCCTGGTCCCCACAGGGGAAGACGAGCAGTACTTC
CDR3: CASSLVPTGEDEQYF

D: .
V: TRBV9
size: .
J: TRBJ2-7
DNA: TGTGCCAGCAGCCCCCGACAGACATCCTACGAGCAGTACTTC
CDR3: CASSPRQTSYEQYF

D: TRBD1
V: TRBV24-1
size: .
J: TRBJ2-7
DNA: TGTGCCACCGTCCATACAGGGGGTCACTACGAGCAGTACTTC
CDR3: CATVHTGGHYEQYF

D: .
V: TRBV20-1
size: few
J: TRBJ1-6
DNA: TGCAGTGCTAGTAGTCAGGGGTTTTCACCCCTCCACTTT
CDR3: CSASSQGFSPLHF

D: TRBD2
V: TRBV20-1
size: .
J: TRBJ2-1
DNA: TGCAGTGCTAGTTCAACAGCGGGAGGGCCAGGAAATGAGCAGTTCTTC
CDR3: CSASSTAGGPGNEQFF

D: TRBD1
V: TRBV7-6
size: .
J: TRBJ1-6
DNA: TGTGCCAGCAGCGGCCGGGACAGAAATTCACCCCTCCACTTT
CDR3: CASSGRDRNSPLHF

D: .
V: TRBV7-6
size: .
J: TRBJ2-1
DNA: TGTGCCAGCAGCCCAGACCCGGCGGCCTACAATGAGCAGTTCTTC
CDR3: CASSPDPAAYNEQFF

D: TRBD1
V: TRBV4-2
size: few
J: TRBJ1-2
DNA: TGTGCCAGCAGCCCCGGGGACAGGGAAGGCTATGGCTACACCTTC
CDR3: CASSPGDREGYGYTF

D: TRBD1
V: TRBV30
size: few
J: TRBJ2-5
DNA: TGTGCCTGGAGTAACAGGGGAGAGACCCAGTACTTC
CDR3: CAWSNRGETQYF

D: .
V: TRBV6-5
size: .
J: TRBJ1-1
DNA: TGTGCCAGCAGTCCTCCGAGAGGGCGTGAAGCTTTCTTT
CDR3: CASSPPRGREAFF

D: .
V: TRBV11-3
size: .
J: TRBJ1-1
DNA: TGTGCTAGCAGCCGGGGAAAGAACACTGAAGCTTTCTTT
CDR3: CASSRGKNTEAFF

D: TRBD1
V: TRBV7-3
size: .
J: TRBJ2-1
DNA: TGTGCCAGCAGCACCGGGACAGGGGTGATATATGAGCAGTTCTTC
CDR3: CASSTGTGVIYEQFF

D: TRBD1
V: TRBV6-5
size: .
J: TRBJ1-5
DNA: TGTGCCAGCAGGCCCGGGACAGGATGGAATCAGCCCCAGCATTTT
CDR3: CASRPGTGWNQPQHF

D: .
V: TRBV12-3/TRBV12-4
size: .
J: TRBJ1-1
DNA: TGTGCCAGCAGTTGGGGAGTCAACACTGAAGCTTTCTTT
CDR3: CASSWGVNTEAFF

D: TRBD1
V: TRBV15
size: .
J: TRBJ2-1
DNA: TGTGCCACCAGCAGCATACAGGGGAATGAGCAGTTCTTC
CDR3: CATSSIQGNEQFF

D: .
V: TRBV3-1/TRBV3-2
size: .
J: TRBJ1-1
DNA: TGTGCCAGCGGCGACACCTCGAACACTGAAGCTTTCTTT
CDR3: CASGDTSNTEAFF

D: .
V: TRBV4-2
size: .
J: TRBJ2-7
DNA: TGTGCCAGCAGCCGAGAAAGCGGCCCCACCGAGCAGTACTTC
CDR3: CASSRESGPTEQYF

D: .
V: TRBV7-3
size: .
J: TRBJ2-5
DNA: TGTGCCAGCAGCTTAGGAGCGACCACTCAAGAGACCCAGTACTTC
CDR3: CASSLGATTQETQYF

D: TRBD1
V: TRBV10-3
size: .
J: TRBJ1-3
DNA: TGTGCCATCACAGGGACAGGGGCTGGAAACACCATATATTTT
CDR3: CAITGTGAGNTIYF

D: .
V: TRBV5-4
size: .
J: TRBJ1-2
DNA: TGTGCCAGCAGCTTTGGCGGGGGGGAAGCACTACTTTCTGGCTACACCTTC
CDR3: CASSFGGGEALLSGYTF

D: TRBD1
V: TRBV18
size: .
J: TRBJ1-1
DNA: TGTGCCAGCTCACCACGGCAATCAGGGGGAAACACTGAAGCTTTCTTT
CDR3: CASSPRQSGGNTEAFF

D: .
V: TRBV6-2/TRBV6-3
size: .
J: TRBJ1-2
DNA: TGTGCCAGCAGTTACCCTGTGGGCAGGGTGGACTATGGCTACACCTTC
CDR3: CASSYPVGRVDYGYTF

D: TRBD1
V: TRBV29-1
size: .
J: TRBJ1-1
DNA: TGCAGCGTTCACATAACAGGGGGGTTCACTGAAGCTTTCTTT
CDR3: CSVHITGGFTEAFF

D: .
V: TRBV6-6
size: .
J: TRBJ1-5
DNA: TGTGCCAGCAGTTACCCCGGGACAAATCAGCCCCAGCATTTT
CDR3: CASSYPGTNQPQHF

D: TRBD1
V: TRBV5-1
size: .
J: TRBJ1-4
DNA: TGCGCCAGCAGCTTCACAGGGGATAGGGAAAAACTGTTTTTT
CDR3: CASSFTGDREKLFF

D: TRBD2
V: TRBV14
size: once
J: TRBJ2-1
DNA: TGTGCCAGCAGGGGCCTTGCGGGGGGGCCCAATGAGCAGTTCTTC
CDR3: CASRGLAGGPNEQFF

D: TRBD2
V: TRBV19
size: .
J: TRBJ2-1
DNA: TGTGCCAGTAGTATGGGACTAGCGGCCTACAATGAGCAGTTCTTC
CDR3: CASSMGLAAYNEQFF

D: TRBD1
V: TRBV28
size: .
J: TRBJ2-7
DNA: TGTGCCAGCAGCTCTAGGACAGGGGCGGCCTACGAGCAGTACTTC
CDR3: CASSSRTGAAYEQYF

D: .
V: TRBV15
size: once
J: TRBJ1-4
DNA: TGTGCCACCAGCAGGGGGCTCACTGAAAAACTGTTTTTT
CDR3: CATSRGLTEKLFF

D: .
V: TRBV7-2
size: .
J: TRBJ2-7
DNA: TGTGCCAGCAGCTTAGCTAGAGGGCCCTTCTACGAGCAGTACTTC
CDR3: CASSLARGPFYEQYF

D: TRBD1
V: TRBV5-4
size: .
J: TRBJ1-2
DNA: TGTGCCAGCAGCTTGACAGGGGGTAAGGGCTACACCTTC
CDR3: CASSLTGGKGYTF

D: .
V: TRBV20-1
size: .
J: TRBJ2-7
DNA: TGCAGTGCTTGTGACCCTCCCCAGCAGTACTTC
CDR3: CSACDPPQQYF

D: .
V: TRBV9
size: .
J: TRBJ1-6
DNA: TGTGCCAGCAGCGTAGGACCGGGGGTCGGGAGTTCACCCCTCCACTTT
CDR3: CASSVGPGVGSSPLHF

D: TRBD1
V: TRBV5-6
size: .
J: TRBJ2-1
DNA: TGTGCCAGCAGCTTGGCCATGGGACAGGAGAATGAGCAGTTCTTC
CDR3: CASSLAMGQENEQFF

D: .
V: TRBV29-1
size: .
J: TRBJ1-2
DNA: TGCAGCGTTGATTGGGGAGCCTATGGCTACACCTTC
CDR3: CSVDWGAYGYTF

D: TRBD1
V: TRBV24-1
size: .
J: TRBJ2-2
DNA: TGTGCCACCAGTGATTTGGGGACAGGATCGAACACCGGGGAGCTGTTTTTT
CDR3: CATSDLGTGSNTGELFF

D: .
V: TRBV7-9
size: .
J: TRBJ2-7
DNA: TGTGCCAGCAGCTTAGTCGGGAGCTCCTACGAGCAGTACTTC
CDR3: CASSLVGSSYEQYF

D: TRBD2
V: TRBV7-2
size: .
J: TRBJ2-1
DNA: TGTGCCAGCAGCCGGACTAGCGGGGGGGCCCTTGAGCAGTTCTTC
CDR3: CASSRTSGGALEQFF

D: .
V: TRBV5-6
size: .
J: TRBJ1-6
DNA: TGTGCCAGCAGCTTGGGGTTAGAGATAGCCCTCCACTTT
CDR3: CASSLGLEIALHF

D: TRBD1
V: TRBV6-5
size: .
J: TRBJ1-1
DNA: TGTGCCAGCAGCTCGGACAGGGGAGCTGAAGCTTTCTTT
CDR3: CASSSDRGAEAFF